The clone carrying this T cell receptor beta chain has only one observation. This specimen comes from a study of blood T cell repertoires in COVID-19. Germline V gives CDR1 SGHRS, CDR2 YFSETQ. There are 16 residues in the CDR3. With 4 bases clipped from V and 0 bases from J, the junction kept 7 bases outside the gene matches. As handled by the study authors: Reference gene primers were amplified, and this amplification served to estimate nucleated cell counts. This table comes from immunoSEQ multiplex PCR, and its TCRdb copy is limited to in-frame clones, with some not included. For V, J and clone size, that table is used; D and trimming come from the DNA. The top ten hold around 1.9% of the sample, which has hundreds of thousands of clones, around 80% seen once.

The chain uses TRBV5-1 and TRBJ1-1; TRBD1 matches at 9 bases. Sequencing input: peripheral blood. This TCR derives from a woman aged 80 or over with acute or convalescent COVID-19. CDR3 amino acids: CASSKGQGRMNTEAFF. The CDR3 coding sequence is TGCGCCAGCAGCAAGGGACAGGGAAGGATGAACACTGAAGCTTTCTTT.